Following are 2 T cell receptor beta chains from one sample sequenced in a study of control samples from healthy donors and cancer patients. Sequencing used immunoSEQ multiplex PCR; TCRdb keeps in-frame clones, though not all of them. The sample shows 80,000 or so clones, roughly 91% of them seen only once. Sequenced material: blood. These receptors were taken from a man aged 45-60 years in good health.

The chain combines TRBV7-9 with TRBJ2-3; possibly TRBD2 for D (6 bases). The CDR3 loop spans 16 amino acids. Between the trimmed V and J ends, which lost 4 bases and 3 bases, there was a span of 17 bases. CDR1 and CDR2 (germline): SEHNR, FQNEAQ (reference sequence). CDR3 coding DNA: TGTGCCAGCAGCTCCCCTCCGGGACGGGGGACAGATACGCAGTATTTT. It is translated as CASSSPPGRGTDTQYF. The whole variable domain, remainder taken from reference TRBV7-9 and TRBJ2-3, is DTGVSQNPRHKITKRGQNVTFRCDPISEHNRLYWYRQTLGQGPEFLTYFQNEAQLEKSRLLSDRFSAERPKGSFSTLEIQRTEQGDSAMYLCASSSPPGRGTDTQYFGPGTRLTVL.

This clone has only one observation. The chain combines TRBV25-1 with TRBJ1-5; 7 bases agree with TRBD1. The trim removed 1 base at V and 13 bases at J, leaving 19 bases unmatched. CDR3 length: 17 residues. Germline V gene sequence: CDR1 MGHDK, CDR2 SYGVNS. DNA for the CDR3: TGTGCCAGCAGTGAATTAGGGGGCGCAGCGAAGGATTACCTTCAGCATTTT. Its protein is CASSELGGAAKDYLQHF.